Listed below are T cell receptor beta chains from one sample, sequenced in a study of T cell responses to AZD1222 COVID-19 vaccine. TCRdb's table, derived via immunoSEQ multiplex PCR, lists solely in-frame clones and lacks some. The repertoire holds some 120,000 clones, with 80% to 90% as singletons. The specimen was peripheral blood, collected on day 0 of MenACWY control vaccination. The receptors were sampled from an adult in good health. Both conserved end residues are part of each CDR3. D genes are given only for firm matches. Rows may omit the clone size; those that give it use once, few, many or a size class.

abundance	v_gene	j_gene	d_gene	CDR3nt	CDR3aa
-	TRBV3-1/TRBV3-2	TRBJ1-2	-	TGTGCCAGCAGCTCCAGTAACTATGGCTACACCTTC	CASSSSNYGYTF
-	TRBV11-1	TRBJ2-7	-	TGTGCCAGCAGCCCATATGGCCACTACGAGCAGTACTTC	CASSPYGHYEQYF
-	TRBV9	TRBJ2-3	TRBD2	TGTGCCAGCAGCGTGTCCCGGGGGGGCCGGGATACGCAGTATTTT	CASSVSRGGRDTQYF
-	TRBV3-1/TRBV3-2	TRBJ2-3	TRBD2	TGTGCCAGCAGCCAATGGCGGGGGGGAACAGATACGCAGTATTTT	CASSQWRGGTDTQYF
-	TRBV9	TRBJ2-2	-	TGTGCCAGCAGCGTAGCTCAGGCGGGCACCGGGGAGCTGTTTTTT	CASSVAQAGTGELFF
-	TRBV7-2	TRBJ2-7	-	TGTGCCAGCAGCTTTGTGGCGGGACAAGGCGAGCAGTACTTC	CASSFVAGQGEQYF
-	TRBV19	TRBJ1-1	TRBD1	TGTGCCAGTAGTATAGATCCCCCTTTACAGGGGAGAACTGAAGCTTTCTTT	CASSIDPPLQGRTEAFF
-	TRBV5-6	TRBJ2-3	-	TGTGCCAGCAGCCGCCGCGGAGGGAGGACAGATACGCAGTATTTT	CASSRRGGRTDTQYF
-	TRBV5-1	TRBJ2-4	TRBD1	TGCGCCAGCAGCTTGGAAGGACAGGGAGTCAAAAACATTCAGTACTTC	CASSLEGQGVKNIQYF
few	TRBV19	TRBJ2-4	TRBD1	TGTGCCAGTAGTACCCAAGACAGGGCGAGGGGAAACATTCAGTACTTC	CASSTQDRARGNIQYF
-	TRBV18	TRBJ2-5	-	TGTGCCAGCTCACCACCGGGAGAGACCCAGTACTTC	CASSPPGETQYF
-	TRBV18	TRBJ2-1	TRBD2	TGTGCCAGCTCACCAGGGACTAGAACAAATGAGCAGTTCTTC	CASSPGTRTNEQFF
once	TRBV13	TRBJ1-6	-	TGTGCCAGCAGCCACCGGGACCCCTATTCACCCCTCCACTTT	CASSHRDPYSPLHF
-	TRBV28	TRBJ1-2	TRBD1	TGTGCCAGCAGTTTAAGTCGCAGGGGGCGCAACTATGGCTACACCTTC	CASSLSRRGRNYGYTF
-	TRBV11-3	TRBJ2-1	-	TGTGCCAGCAGCTTAGTCGGCCGACGGCTAGCCTCTACCTACAATGAGCAGTTCTTC	CASSLVGRRLASTYNEQFF
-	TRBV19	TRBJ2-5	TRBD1	TGTGCCAGTAGTATAGGGACAGGGGAGACCCAGTACTTC	CASSIGTGETQYF
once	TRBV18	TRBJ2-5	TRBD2	TGTGCCAGCTCCCCCGGGGGGAGCGGGGGGCCTCAAGAGACCCAGTACTTC	CASSPGGSGGPQETQYF
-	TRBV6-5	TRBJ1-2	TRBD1	TGTGCCAGCAGTTACTCGATAAGAGGGACAGGCTATGGCTACACCTTC	CASSYSIRGTGYGYTF
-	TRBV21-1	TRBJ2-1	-	TGTGCCAGCAGCATTTGGGGTAAAGGGCGTGGGGTATTGGGCTACAATGAGCAGTTCTTC	CASSIWGKGRGVLGYNEQFF
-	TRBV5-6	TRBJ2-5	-	TGTGCCAGCAGCCCGGTTGACCAAGAGACCCAGTACTTC	CASSPVDQETQYF
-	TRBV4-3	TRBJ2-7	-	TGCGCCAGCAGCCAAGCTGACAGCTCCTACGAGCAGTACTTC	CASSQADSSYEQYF
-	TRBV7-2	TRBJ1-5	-	TGTGCCAGCAGCTTACGCAGGGGTCAGCCCCAGCATTTT	CASSLRRGQPQHF
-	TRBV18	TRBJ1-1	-	TGTGCCAGCTCACCACCAACAGGGAATGTACGGAACACTGAAGCTTTCTTT	CASSPPTGNVRNTEAFF
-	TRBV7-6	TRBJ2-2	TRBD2	TGTGCCAGCAGCTTTCTCCCCGCTAGCGGGGGGAAGAACACCGGGGAGCTGTTTTTT	CASSFLPASGGKNTGELFF